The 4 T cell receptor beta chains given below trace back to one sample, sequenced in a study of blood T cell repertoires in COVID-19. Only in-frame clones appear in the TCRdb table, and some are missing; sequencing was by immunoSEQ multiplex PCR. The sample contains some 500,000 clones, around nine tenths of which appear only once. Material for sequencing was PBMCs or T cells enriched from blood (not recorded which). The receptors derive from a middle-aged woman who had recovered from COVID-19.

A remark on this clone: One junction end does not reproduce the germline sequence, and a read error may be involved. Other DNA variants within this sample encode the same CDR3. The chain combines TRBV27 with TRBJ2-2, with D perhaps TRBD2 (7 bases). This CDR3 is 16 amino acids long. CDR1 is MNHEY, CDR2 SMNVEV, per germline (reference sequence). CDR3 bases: TGTGCCAGCTTCGCGGGGGCCCACCCTGACGGCGGGGAACTGTTTTTT. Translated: CASFAGAHPDGGELFF.

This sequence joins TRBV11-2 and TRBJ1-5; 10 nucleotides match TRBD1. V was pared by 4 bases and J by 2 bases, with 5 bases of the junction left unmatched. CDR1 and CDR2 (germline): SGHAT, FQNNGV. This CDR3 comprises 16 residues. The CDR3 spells CASSSWTGGGNQPQHF. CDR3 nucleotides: TGTGCCAGCAGCTCCTGGACAGGGGGTGGCAATCAGCCCCAGCATTTT. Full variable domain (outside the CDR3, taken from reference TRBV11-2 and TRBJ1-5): EAGVAQSPRYKIIEKRQSVAFWCNPISGHATLYWYQQILGQGPKLLIQFQNNGVVDDSQLPKDRFSAERLKGVDSTLKIQPAKLEDSAVYLCASSSWTGGGNQPQHFGDGTRLSIL.

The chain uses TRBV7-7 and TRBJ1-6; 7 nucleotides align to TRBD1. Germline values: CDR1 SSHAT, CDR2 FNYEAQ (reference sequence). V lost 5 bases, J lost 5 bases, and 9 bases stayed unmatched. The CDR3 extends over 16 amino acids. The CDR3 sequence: CASSPRGRGNNSPLHF. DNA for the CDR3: TGTGCCAGCAGCCCCCGGGGCAGGGGGAATAATTCACCCCTCCACTTT.

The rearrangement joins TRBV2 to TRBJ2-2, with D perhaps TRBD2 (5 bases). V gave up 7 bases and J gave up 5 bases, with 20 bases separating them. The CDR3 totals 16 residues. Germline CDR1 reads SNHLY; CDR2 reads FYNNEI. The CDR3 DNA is TGTGCCAGCATGGATGCTCCGGGGTTAAAAACCGGGGAGCTGTTTTTT. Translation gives CASMDAPGLKTGELFF.